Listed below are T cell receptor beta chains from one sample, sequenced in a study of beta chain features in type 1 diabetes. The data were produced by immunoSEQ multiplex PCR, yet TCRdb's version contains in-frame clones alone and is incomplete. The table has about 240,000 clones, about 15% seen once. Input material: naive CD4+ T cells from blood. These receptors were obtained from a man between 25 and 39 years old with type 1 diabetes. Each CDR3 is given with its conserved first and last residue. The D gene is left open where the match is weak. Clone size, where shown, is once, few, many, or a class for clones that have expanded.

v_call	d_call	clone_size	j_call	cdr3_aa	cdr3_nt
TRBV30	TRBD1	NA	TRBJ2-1	CASGGSHSNEQFF	TGTGCCTCAGGGGGATCCCACAGCAATGAGCAGTTCTTC
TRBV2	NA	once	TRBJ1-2	CASRTTSEDYGYTF	TGTGCCAGCAGAACGACCTCAGAGGACTATGGCTACACCTTC
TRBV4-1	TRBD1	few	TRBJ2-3	CASSQAGTGVTDTQYF	TGCGCCAGCAGCCAAGCCGGGACAGGGGTCACAGATACGCAGTATTTT
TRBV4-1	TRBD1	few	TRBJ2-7	CASSQPRDRPYEQYF	TGCGCCAGCAGCCAACCCCGGGACAGGCCCTACGAGCAGTACTTC
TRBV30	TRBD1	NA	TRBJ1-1	CAWTDRDRGTFF	TGTGCCTGGACCGACCGGGACAGGGGGACTTTCTTT
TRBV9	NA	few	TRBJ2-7	CASSPDRISYEQYF	TGTGCCAGCAGCCCTGACAGGATCTCCTACGAGCAGTACTTC
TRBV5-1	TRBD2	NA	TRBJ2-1	CASSAGLAGVEQFF	TGCGCCAGCAGCGCCGGACTAGCGGGGGTCGAGCAGTTCTTC
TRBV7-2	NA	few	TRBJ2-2	CASSLGQGNGELFF	TGTGCCAGCAGCTTAGGCCAGGGTAATGGGGAGCTGTTTTTT
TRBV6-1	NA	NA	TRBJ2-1	CASSEPGTSSYNEQFF	TGTGCCAGCAGTGAACCCGGGACTTCCTCCTACAATGAGCAGTTCTTC
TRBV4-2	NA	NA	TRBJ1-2	CASSLKWDPDYEGYGYTF	TGTGCCAGCAGCCTAAAGTGGGATCCGGATTACGAGGGCTATGGCTACACCTTC
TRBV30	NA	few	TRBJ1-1	CAWSQTGNTEAFF	TGTGCCTGGAGCCAGACAGGGAACACTGAAGCTTTCTTT
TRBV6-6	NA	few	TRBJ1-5	CASSNRGDNQPQHF	TGTGCCAGCAGTAACCGGGGAGACAATCAGCCCCAGCATTTT
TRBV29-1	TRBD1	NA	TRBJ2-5	CSGVRGNGETQYF	TGCAGCGGGGTCAGGGGGAACGGAGAGACCCAGTACTTC
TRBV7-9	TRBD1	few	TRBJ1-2	CASSLSGTGGANYGYTF	TGTGCCAGCAGCTTATCCGGGACAGGGGGCGCGAACTATGGCTACACCTTC
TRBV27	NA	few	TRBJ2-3	CASSSYPDSGIRDTQYF	TGTGCCAGCAGTTCCTACCCGGACAGTGGGATTAGGGATACGCAGTATTTT
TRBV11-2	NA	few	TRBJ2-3	CASSFIADGTDTQYF	TGTGCCAGCAGTTTTATAGCGGACGGCACAGATACGCAGTATTTT
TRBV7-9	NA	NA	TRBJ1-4	CASSKAAAANEKLFF	TGTGCCAGCAGCAAAGCGGCGGCGGCTAATGAAAAACTGTTTTTT
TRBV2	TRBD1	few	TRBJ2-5	CASSVQGGETQYF	TGTGCCAGCAGTGTACAGGGGGGTGAGACCCAGTACTTC